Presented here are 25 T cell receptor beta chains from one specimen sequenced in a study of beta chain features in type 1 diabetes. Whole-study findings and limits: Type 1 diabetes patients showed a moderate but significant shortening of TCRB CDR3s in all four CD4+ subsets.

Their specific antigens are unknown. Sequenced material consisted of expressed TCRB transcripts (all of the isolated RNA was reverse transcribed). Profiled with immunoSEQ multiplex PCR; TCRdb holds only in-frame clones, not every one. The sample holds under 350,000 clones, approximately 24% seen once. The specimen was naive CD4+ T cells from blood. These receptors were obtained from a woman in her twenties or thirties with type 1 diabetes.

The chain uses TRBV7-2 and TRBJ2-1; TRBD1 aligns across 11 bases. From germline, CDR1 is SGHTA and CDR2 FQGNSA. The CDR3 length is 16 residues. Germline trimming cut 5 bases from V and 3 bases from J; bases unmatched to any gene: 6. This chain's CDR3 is CASSPTGTGGYNEQFF. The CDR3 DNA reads TGTGCCAGCAGCCCAACCGGGACAGGGGGCTACAATGAGCAGTTCTTC.

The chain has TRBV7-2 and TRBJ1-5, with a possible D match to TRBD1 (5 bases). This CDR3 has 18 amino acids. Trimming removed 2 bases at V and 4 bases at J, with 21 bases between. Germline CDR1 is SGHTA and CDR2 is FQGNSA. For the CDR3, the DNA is TGTGCCAGCAGCTTAAGAATCGGTAAAGGGGATCGGAATCAGCCCCAGCATTTT. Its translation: CASSLRIGKGDRNQPQHF.

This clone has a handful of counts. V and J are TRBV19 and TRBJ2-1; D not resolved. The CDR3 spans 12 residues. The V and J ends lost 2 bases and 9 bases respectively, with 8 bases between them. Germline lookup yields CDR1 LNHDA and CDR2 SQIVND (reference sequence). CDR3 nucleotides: TGTGCCAGTAGTATACGCAGTGGTGAGCAGTTCTTC. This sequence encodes CASSIRSGEQFF.

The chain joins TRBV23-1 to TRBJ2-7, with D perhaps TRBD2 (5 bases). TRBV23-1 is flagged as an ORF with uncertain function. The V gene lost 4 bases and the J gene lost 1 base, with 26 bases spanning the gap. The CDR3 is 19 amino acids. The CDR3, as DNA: TGCGCCAGCAGTCCACTCTTTGGACGTCCGGGAACGATGTCCTACGAGCAGTACTTC. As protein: CASSPLFGRPGTMSYEQYF.

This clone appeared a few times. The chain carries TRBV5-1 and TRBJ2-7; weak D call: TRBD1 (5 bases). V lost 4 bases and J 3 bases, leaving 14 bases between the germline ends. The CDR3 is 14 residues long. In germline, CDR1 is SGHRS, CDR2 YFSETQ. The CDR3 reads CASSGQGTGYEQYF. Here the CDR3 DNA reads TGCGCCAGCAGCGGCCAGGGTACCGGCTACGAGCAGTACTTC.

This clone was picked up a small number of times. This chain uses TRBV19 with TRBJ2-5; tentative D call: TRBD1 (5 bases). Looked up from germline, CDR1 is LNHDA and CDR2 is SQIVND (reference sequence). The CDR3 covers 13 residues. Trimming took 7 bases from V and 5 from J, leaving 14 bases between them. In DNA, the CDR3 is TGTGCCAGTACAGGGAAACGAGGCGAGACCCAGTACTTC. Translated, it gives CASTGKRGETQYF.

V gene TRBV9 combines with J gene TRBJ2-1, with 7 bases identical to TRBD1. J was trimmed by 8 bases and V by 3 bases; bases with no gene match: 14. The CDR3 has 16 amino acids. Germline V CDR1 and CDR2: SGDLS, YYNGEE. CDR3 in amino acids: CASSGRDSLRVDEQFF. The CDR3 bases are TGTGCCAGCAGCGGAAGGGACAGCCTTAGGGTGGATGAGCAGTTCTTC.

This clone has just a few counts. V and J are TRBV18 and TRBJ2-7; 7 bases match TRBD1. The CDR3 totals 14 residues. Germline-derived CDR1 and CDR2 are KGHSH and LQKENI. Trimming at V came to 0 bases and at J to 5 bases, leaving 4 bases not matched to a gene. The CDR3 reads CASSPPGQRDEQYF. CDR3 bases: TGTGCCAGCTCACCACCGGGACAGAGAGACGAGCAGTACTTC.

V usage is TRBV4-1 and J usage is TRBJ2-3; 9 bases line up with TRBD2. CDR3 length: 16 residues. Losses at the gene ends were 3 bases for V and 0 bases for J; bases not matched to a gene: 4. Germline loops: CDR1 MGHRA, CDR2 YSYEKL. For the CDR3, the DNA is TGCGCCAGCAGCCAGTTACTAGCGGGTAGCACAGATACGCAGTATTTT. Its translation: CASSQLLAGSTDTQYF.

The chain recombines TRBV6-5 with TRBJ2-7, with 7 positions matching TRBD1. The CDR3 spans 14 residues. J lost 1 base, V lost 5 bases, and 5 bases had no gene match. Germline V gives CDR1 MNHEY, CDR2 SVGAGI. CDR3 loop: CASSPGTASYEQYF. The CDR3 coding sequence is TGTGCCAGCAGTCCCGGGACAGCATCCTACGAGCAGTACTTC.

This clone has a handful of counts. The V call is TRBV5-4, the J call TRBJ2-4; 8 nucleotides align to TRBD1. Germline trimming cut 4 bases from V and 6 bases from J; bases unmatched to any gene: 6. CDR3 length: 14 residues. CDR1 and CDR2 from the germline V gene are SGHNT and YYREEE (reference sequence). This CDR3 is CASSPGQGLNIQYF. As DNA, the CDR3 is TGTGCCAGCAGCCCCGGACAGGGCTTAAACATTCAGTACTTC.

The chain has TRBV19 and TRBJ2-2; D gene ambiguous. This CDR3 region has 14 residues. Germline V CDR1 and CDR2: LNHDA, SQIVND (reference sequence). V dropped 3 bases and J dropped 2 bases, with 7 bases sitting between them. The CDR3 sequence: CASSIIVNTGELFF. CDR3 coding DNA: TGTGCCAGTAGTATCATAGTCAACACCGGGGAGCTGTTTTTT.

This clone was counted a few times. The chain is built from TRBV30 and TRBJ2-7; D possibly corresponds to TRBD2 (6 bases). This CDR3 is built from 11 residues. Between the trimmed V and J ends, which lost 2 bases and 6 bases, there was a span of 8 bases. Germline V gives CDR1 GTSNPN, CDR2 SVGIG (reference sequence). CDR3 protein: CAWSRELEQYF. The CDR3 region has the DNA TGTGCCTGGAGTCGGGAGCTCGAGCAGTACTTC.

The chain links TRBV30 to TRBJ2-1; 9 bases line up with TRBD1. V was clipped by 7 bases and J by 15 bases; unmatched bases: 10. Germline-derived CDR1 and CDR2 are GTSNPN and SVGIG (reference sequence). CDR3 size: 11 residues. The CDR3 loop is CASYVGQGPFF. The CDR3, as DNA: TGTGCCTCTTACGTGGGACAGGGTCCGTTCTTC.

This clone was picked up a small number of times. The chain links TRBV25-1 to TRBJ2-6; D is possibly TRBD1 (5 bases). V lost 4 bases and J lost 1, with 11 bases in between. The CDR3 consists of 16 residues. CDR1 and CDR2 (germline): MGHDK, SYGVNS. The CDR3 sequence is CASSGHRPSGANVLTF. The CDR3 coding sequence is TGTGCCAGCAGTGGACACAGGCCTTCTGGGGCCAACGTCCTGACTTTC.

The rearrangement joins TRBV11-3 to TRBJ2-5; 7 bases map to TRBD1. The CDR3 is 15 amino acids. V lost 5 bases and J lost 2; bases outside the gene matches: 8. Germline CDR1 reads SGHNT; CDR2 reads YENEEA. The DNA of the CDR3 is TGTGCCAGCAGCGCCTCTGGGACAGAACAAGAGACCCAGTACTTC. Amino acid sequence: CASSASGTEQETQYF.

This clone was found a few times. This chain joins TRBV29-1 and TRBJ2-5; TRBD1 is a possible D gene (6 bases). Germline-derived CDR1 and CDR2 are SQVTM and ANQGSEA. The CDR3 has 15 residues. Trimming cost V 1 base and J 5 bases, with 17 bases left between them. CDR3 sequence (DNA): TGCAGCGTTGAAGCGGGCCAGGGGATTATCGAGACCCAGTACTTC. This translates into CSVEAGQGIIETQYF.

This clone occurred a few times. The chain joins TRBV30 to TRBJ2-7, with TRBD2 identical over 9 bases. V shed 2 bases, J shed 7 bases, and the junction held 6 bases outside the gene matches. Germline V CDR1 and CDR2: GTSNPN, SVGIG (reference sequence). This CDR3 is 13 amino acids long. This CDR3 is CAWSLAGGSEQYF. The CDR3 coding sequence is TGTGCCTGGAGTCTGGCGGGAGGGTCTGAGCAGTACTTC.

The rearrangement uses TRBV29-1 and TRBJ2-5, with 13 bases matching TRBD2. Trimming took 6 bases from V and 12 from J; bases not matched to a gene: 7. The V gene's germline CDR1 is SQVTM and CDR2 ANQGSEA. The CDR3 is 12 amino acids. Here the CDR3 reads CSVILAGGPKYF. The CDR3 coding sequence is TGCAGCGTGATACTAGCGGGAGGGCCCAAGTACTTC.

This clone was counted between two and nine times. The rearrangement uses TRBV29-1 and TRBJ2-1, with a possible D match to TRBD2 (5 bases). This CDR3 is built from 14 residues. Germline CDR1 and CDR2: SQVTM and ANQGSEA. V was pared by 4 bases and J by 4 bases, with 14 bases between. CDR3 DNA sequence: TGCAGCGTTGCGGGGTTAGCAGATTACAATGAGCAGTTCTTC. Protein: CSVAGLADYNEQFF.

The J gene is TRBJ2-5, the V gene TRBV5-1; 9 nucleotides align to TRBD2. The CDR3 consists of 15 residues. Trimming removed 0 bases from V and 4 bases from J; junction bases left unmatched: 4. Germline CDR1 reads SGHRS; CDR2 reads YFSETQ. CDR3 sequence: CASSLGAGGGETQYF. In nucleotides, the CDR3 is TGCGCCAGCAGCTTGGGCGCGGGAGGGGGAGAGACCCAGTACTTC.

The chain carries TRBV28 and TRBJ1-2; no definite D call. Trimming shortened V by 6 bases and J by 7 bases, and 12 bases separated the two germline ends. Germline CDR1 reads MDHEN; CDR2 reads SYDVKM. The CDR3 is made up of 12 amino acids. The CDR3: CASSPLTGGYTF. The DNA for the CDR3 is TGTGCCAGCAGCCCTCTGACGGGTGGCTACACCTTC.

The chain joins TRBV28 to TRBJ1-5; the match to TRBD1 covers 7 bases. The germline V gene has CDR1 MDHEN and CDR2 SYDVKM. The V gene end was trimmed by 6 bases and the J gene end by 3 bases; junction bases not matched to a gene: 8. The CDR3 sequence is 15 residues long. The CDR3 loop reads CASSRTGLNNQPQHF. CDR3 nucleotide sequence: TGTGCCAGCAGCAGGACAGGACTCAACAATCAGCCCCAGCATTTT. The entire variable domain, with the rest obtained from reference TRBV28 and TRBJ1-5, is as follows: DVKVTQSSRYLVKRTGEKVFLECVQDMDHENMFWYRQDPGLGLRLIYFSYDVKMKEKGDIPEGYSVSREKKERFSLILESASTNQTSMYLCASSRTGLNNQPQHFGDGTRLSIL.

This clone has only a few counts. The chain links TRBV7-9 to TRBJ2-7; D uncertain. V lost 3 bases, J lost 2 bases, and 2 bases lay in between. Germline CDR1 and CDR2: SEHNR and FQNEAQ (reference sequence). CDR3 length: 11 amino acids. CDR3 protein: CASSFTYEQYF. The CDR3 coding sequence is TGTGCCAGCAGCTTTACCTACGAGCAGTACTTC.

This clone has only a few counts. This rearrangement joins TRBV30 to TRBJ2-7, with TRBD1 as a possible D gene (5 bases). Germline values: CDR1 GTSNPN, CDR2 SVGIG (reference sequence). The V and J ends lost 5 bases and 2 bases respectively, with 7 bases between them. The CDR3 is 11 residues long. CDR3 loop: CAWDSAYEQYF. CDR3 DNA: TGTGCCTGGGACAGTGCCTACGAGCAGTACTTC.